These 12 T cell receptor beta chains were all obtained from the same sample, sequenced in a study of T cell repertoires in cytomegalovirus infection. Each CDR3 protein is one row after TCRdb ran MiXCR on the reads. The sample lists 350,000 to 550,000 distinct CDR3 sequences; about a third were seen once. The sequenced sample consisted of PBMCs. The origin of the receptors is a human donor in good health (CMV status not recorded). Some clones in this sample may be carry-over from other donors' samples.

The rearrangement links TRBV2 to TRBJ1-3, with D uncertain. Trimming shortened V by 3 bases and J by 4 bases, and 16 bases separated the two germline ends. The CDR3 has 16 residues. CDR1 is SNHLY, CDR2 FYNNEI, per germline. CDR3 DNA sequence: TGTGCCAGCAGTGATGAAGTCCTTTTGGGAGGAAACACCATATATTTT. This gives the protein CASSDEVLLGGNTIYF. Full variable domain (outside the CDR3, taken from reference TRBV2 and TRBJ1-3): EPEVTQTPSHQVTQMGQEVILRCVPISNHLYFYWYRQILGQKVEFLVSFYNNEISEKSEIFDDQFSVERPDGSNFTLKIRSTKLEDSAMYFCASSDEVLLGGNTIYFGEGSWLTVV.

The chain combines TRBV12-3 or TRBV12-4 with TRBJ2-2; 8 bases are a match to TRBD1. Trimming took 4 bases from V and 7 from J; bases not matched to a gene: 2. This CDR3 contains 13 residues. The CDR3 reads CASSWTGIGELFF. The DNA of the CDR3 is TGTGCCAGCAGTTGGACAGGGATCGGGGAGCTGTTTTTT.

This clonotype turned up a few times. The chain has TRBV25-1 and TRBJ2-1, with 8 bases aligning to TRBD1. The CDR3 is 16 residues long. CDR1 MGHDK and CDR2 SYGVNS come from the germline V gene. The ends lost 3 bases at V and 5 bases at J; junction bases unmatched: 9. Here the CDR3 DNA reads TGTGCCAGCAGTGACCGGCCAAGGACAGGGCACAATGAGCAGTTCTTC. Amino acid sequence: CASSDRPRTGHNEQFF.

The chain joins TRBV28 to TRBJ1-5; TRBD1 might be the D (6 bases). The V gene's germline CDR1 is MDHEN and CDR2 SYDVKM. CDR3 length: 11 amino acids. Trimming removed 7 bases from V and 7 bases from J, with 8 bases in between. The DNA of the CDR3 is TGTGCCAGCAAGGGGGGGCAGCCCCAGCATTTT. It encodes CASKGGQPQHF. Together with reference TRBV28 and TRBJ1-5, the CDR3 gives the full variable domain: DVKVTQSSRYLVKRTGEKVFLECVQDMDHENMFWYRQDPGLGLRLIYFSYDVKMKEKGDIPEGYSVSREKKERFSLILESASTNQTSMYLCASKGGQPQHFGDGTRLSIL.

The CDR3 nucleotides are TGTGCCAGCCGGGCAGGGCAGGAACGAATTTCACCCCTCCACTTT. This encodes CASRAGQERISPLHF. The chain recombines TRBV19 with TRBJ1-6; TRBD1 might be the D (5 bases). Germline assignment: CDR1 LNHDA and CDR2 SQIVND (reference sequence). This CDR3 has 15 amino acids. The V end lost 9 bases, the J end lost 9 bases, and 21 bases lay between the germline ends.

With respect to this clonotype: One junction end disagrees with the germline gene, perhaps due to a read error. CDR3 protein: CASSLVVPNYGDTF. In DNA form, the CDR3 reads TGTGCCAGCAGCTTAGTAGTACCTAACTATGGCGACACCTTC. The chain joins TRBV7-2 to TRBJ1-2, with D unclear. The CDR3 covers 14 residues. In germline, CDR1 is SGHTA, CDR2 FQGNSA.

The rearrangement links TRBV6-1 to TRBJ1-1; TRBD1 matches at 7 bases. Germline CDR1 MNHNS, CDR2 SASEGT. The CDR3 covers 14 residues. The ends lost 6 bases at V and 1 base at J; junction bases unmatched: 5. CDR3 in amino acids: CASRWDRQNTEAFF. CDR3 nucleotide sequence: TGTGCCAGCAGATGGGACAGACAGAACACTGAAGCTTTCTTT.

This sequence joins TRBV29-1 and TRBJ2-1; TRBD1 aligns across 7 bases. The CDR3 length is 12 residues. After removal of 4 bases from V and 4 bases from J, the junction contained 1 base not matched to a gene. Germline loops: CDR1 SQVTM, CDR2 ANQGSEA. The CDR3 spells CSVGQGYNEQFF. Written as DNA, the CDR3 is TGCAGCGTTGGACAGGGTTACAATGAGCAGTTCTTC.

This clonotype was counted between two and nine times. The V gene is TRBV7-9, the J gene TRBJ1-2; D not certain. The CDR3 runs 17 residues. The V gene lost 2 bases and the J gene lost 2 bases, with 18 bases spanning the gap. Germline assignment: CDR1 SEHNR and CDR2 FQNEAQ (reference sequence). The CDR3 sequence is CASSLYLSFRENYGYTF. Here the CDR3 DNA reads TGTGCCAGCAGCTTATATTTAAGTTTTCGGGAAAACTATGGCTACACCTTC.

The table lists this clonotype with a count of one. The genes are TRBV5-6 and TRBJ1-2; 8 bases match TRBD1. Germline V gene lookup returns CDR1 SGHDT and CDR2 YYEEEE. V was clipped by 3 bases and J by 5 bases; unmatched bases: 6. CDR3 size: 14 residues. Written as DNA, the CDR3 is TGTGCCAGCAGCTCCGGACAGGGAGAATATGGCTACACCTTC. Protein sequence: CASSSGQGEYGYTF.

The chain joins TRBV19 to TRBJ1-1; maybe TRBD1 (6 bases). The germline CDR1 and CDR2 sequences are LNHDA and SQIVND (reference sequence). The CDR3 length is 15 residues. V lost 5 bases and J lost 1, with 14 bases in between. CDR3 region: CASSRWGLTNTEAFF. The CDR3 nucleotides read TGTGCCAGTAGTCGTTGGGGGCTCACGAACACTGAAGCTTTCTTT.

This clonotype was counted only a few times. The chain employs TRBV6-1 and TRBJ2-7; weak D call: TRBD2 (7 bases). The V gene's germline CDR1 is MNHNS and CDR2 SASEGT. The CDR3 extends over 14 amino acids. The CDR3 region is CVAQKGGTTYEQYF. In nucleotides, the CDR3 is TGTGTCGCGCAGAAGGGGGGGACCACCTACGAGCAGTACTTC.